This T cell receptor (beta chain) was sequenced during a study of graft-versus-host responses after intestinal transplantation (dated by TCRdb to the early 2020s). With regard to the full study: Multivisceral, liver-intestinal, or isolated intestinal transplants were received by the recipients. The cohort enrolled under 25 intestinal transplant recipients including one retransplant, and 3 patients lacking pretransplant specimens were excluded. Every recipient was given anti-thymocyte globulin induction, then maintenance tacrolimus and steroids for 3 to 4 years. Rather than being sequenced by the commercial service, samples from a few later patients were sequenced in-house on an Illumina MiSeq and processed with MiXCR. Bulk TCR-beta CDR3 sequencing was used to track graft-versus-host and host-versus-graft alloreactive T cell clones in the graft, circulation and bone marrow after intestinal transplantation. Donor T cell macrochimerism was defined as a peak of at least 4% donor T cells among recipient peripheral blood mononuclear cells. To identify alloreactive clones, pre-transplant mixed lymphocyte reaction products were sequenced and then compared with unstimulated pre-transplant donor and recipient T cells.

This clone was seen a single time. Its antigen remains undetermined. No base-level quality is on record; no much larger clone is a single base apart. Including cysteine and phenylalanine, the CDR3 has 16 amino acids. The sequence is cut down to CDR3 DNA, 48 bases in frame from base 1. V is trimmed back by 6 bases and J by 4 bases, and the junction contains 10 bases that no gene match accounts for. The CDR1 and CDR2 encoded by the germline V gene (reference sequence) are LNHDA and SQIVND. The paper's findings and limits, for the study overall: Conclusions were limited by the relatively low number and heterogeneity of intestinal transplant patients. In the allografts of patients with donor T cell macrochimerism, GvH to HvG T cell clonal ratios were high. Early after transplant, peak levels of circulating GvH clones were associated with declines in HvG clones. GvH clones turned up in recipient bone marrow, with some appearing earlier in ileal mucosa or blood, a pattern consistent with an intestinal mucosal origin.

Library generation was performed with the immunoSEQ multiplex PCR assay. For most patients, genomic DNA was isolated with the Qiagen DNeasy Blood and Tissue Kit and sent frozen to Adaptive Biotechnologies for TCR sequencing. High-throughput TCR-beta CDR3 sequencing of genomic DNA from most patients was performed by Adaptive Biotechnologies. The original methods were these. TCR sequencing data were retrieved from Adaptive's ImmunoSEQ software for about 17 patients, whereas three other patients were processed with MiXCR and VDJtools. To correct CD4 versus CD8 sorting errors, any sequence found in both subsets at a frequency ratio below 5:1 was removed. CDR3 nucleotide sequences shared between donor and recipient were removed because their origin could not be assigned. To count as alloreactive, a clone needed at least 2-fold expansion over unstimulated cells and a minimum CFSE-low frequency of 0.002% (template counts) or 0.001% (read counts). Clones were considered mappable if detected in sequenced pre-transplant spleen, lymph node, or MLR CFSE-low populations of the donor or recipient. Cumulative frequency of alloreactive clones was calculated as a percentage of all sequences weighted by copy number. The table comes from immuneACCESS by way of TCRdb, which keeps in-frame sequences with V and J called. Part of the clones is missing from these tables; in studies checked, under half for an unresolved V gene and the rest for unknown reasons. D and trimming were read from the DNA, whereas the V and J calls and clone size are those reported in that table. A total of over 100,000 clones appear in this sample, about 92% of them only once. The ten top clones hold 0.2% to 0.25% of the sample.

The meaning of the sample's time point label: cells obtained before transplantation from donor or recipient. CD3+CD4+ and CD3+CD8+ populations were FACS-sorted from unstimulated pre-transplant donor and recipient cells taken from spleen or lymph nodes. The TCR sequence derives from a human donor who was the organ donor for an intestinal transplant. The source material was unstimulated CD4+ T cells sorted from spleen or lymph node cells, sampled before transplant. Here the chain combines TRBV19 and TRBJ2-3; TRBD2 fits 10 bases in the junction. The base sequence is TGTGCCAGTAGGCCGTACGGGACTAGCGAAGCAGATACGCAGTATTTT. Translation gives CASRPYGTSEADTQYF.